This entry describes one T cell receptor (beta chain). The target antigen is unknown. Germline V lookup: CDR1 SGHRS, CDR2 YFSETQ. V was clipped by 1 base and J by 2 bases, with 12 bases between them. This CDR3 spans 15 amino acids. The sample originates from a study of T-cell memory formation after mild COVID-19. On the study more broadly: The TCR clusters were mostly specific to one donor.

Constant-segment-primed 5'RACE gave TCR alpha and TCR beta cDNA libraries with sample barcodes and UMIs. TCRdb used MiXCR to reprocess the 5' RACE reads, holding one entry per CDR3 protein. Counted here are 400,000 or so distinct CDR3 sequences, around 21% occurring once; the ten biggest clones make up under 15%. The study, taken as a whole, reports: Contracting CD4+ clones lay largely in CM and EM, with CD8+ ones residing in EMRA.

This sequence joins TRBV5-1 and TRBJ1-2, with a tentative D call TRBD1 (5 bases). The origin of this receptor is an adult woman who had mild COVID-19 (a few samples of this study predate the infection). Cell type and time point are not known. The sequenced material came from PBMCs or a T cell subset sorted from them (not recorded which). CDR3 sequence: CASSLSARGNYGYTF. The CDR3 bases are TGCGCCAGCAGCTTGAGTGCCCGGGGCAACTATGGCTACACCTTC.